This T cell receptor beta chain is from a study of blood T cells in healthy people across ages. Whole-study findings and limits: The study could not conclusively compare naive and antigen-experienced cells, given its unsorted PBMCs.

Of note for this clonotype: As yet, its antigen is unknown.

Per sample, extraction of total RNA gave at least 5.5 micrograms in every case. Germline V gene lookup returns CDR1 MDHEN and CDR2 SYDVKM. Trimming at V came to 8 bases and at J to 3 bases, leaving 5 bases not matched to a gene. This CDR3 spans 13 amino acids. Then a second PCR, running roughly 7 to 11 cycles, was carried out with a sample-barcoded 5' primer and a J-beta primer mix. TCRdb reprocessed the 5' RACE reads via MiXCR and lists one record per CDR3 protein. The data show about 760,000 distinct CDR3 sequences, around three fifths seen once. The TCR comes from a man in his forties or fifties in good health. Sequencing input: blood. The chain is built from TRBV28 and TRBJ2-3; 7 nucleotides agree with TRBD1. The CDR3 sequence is CASQQGSTDTQYF. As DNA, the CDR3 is TGTGCCAGCCAACAGGGGTCGACAGATACGCAGTATTTT.